Below are 13 T cell receptor beta chains sequenced from a single sample in a study of blood T cell repertoires in COVID-19 (dated by TCRdb to the early 2020s). The library relied on the immunoSEQ multiplex PCR assay. TCRdb provides this immuneACCESS table in a form limited to in-frame rearrangements. Some clones are lacking; in checked studies, under half of them reflect an unresolved V gene, and why the rest are absent is not known. Across this sample there are about 120,000 clones, with roughly 83% seen only once. The ten largest make up 3% to 4.5% of the sample. The sequenced material came from peripheral blood. The receptors shown here come from a woman at least 80 years old with acute or convalescent COVID-19.

The gene calls are TRBV6-5 and TRBJ1-2, with unresolved D. V lost 0 bases and J lost 3, with 5 bases in between. The CDR3 consists of 13 residues. Germline V lookup: CDR1 MNHEY, CDR2 SVGAGI. Written as DNA, the CDR3 is TGTGCCAGCAGTTACTCCCCCGACTATGGCTACACCTTC. Translation: CASSYSPDYGYTF.

This chain uses TRBV18 with TRBJ1-1; no firm D call. The length of the CDR3 is 16 residues. The V gene's germline CDR1 is KGHSH and CDR2 LQKENI. Trimming took off 3 bases at V and 0 bases at J, with 14 bases between the two ends. The CDR3, as DNA: TGTGCCAGCTCACCGGCGGGCGGCGGAGTGAACACTGAAGCTTTCTTT. Residues: CASSPAGGGVNTEAFF.

The count of this clone is one. The V call is TRBV30, the J call TRBJ2-7; 12 bases fit TRBD1. This CDR3 is built from 15 residues. In germline, CDR1 is GTSNPN, CDR2 SVGIG (reference sequence). The junction had 9 bases not matched to a gene; V was cut back by 2 bases and J by 7 bases. The CDR3 here is CAWSLYGTGGKEQYF. CDR3 nucleotide sequence: TGTGCCTGGAGTTTGTACGGGACAGGGGGCAAGGAGCAGTACTTC.

This clone was detected a few times. V is TRBV10-3 and J is TRBJ2-3; TRBD2 matches 12 bases. Germline trimming cut 4 bases from V and 3 bases from J; bases unmatched to any gene: 2. The CDR3 runs 15 residues. Germline V gene sequence: CDR1 ENHRY, CDR2 SYGVKD. The DNA for the CDR3 is TGTGCCATCAGTGGGACTAGCGGGAAAACAGATACGCAGTATTTT. Residues: CAISGTSGKTDTQYF.

This clone occurred a few times. This chain uses TRBV5-6 with TRBJ1-5, with D unclear. V dropped 1 base and J dropped 5 bases, with 13 bases sitting between them. The CDR3 loop spans 15 amino acids. From germline, CDR1 is SGHDT and CDR2 YYEEEE. The CDR3 reads CASSLTTSGDQPQHF. The CDR3, as DNA: TGTGCCAGCAGCTTGACTACGAGCGGGGATCAGCCCCAGCATTTT.

V is TRBV7-2 and J is TRBJ2-7; 13 bases match TRBD2. The J segment lost 3 bases and the V segment lost 5 bases, leaving 7 bases of the junction unmatched. This CDR3 has 16 residues. CDR1 is SGHTA, CDR2 FQGNSA, per germline. DNA for the CDR3: TGTGCCAGCAGCGTATCGGGACTAGCGGGACGCTACGAGCAGTACTTC. Translating it yields CASSVSGLAGRYEQYF.

The J gene is TRBJ2-3, the V gene TRBV14, with 10 nucleotides matching TRBD2. This CDR3 spans 17 amino acids. Germline values: CDR1 SGHDN, CDR2 FVKESK. J gave up 4 bases and V 0 bases, and 7 bases lay outside the gene matches. The chain's CDR3 is CASSQDRGLAVPDTQYF. The CDR3 region has the DNA TGTGCCAGCAGCCAAGATCGAGGACTAGCGGTACCAGATACGCAGTATTTT.

J is TRBJ1-2 and V is TRBV5-1, with unresolved D. There are 15 residues in the CDR3. Germline V gives CDR1 SGHRS, CDR2 YFSETQ. Between the trimmed V and J ends, which lost 0 bases and 1 base, there was a span of 10 bases. The CDR3: CASSLGGHRNYGYTF. The CDR3 DNA sequence: TGCGCCAGCAGCTTGGGCGGGCACCGTAACTATGGCTACACCTTC.

J is TRBJ2-1 and V is TRBV5-4; 8 bases line up with TRBD2. The J segment lost 4 bases and the V segment lost 4 bases, leaving 7 bases of the junction unmatched. The CDR3 contains 15 residues. Germline CDR1 and CDR2: SGHNT and YYREEE (reference sequence). For the CDR3, the DNA is TGTGCCAGCAGCCGCCGGGCGGGGGGTTACAATGAGCAGTTCTTC. This sequence encodes CASSRRAGGYNEQFF. Using reference TRBV5-4 and TRBJ2-1 for the parts outside the CDR3, the full variable domain is ETGVTQSPTHLIKTRGQQVTLRCSSQSGHNTVSWYQQALGQGPQFIFQYYREEENGRGNFPPRFSGLQFPNYSSELNVNALELDDSALYLCASSRRAGGYNEQFFGPGTRLTVL.

V is TRBV7-2 and J is TRBJ1-4, with TRBD1 identical over 7 bases. The CDR3 has 15 amino acids. Trimming cost V 5 bases and J 6 bases; bases outside gene matches: 9. Per germline, CDR1 SGHTA and CDR2 FQGNSA. The CDR3 DNA sequence: TGTGCCAGCAGCGGAACGACAGGGTCGGATGAAAAACTGTTTTTT. It is translated as CASSGTTGSDEKLFF.

The chain joins TRBV2 to TRBJ2-3; TRBD2 might be the D (6 bases). Germline loops: CDR1 SNHLY, CDR2 FYNNEI. This CDR3 has 17 amino acids. The V gene lost 1 base and the J gene lost 0 bases, with 14 bases spanning the gap. The CDR3 here is CASSEGRESGSTDTQYF. CDR3 in DNA: TGTGCCAGCAGTGAAGGCCGGGAGAGCGGAAGCACAGATACGCAGTATTTT.

This rearrangement joins TRBV18 to TRBJ2-1, with a tentative D call TRBD1 (6 bases). The V end lost 2 bases, the J end lost 1 base, and 9 bases lay between the germline ends. The CDR3 consists of 15 residues. Germline V gives CDR1 KGHSH, CDR2 LQKENI. The CDR3: CASSPSGDSYNEQFF. The CDR3 bases are TGTGCCAGCTCACCATCAGGGGATTCCTACAATGAGCAGTTCTTC.

The chain couples TRBV6-1 to TRBJ1-2, with no clear D. Per germline, CDR1 MNHNS and CDR2 SASEGT. Trimming shortened V by 1 base and J by 2 bases, and 8 bases separated the two germline ends. The CDR3 length is 14 residues. The CDR3 loop reads CASSEEQLNYGYTF. CDR3 coding DNA: TGTGCCAGCAGTGAAGAACAACTAAACTATGGCTACACCTTC.